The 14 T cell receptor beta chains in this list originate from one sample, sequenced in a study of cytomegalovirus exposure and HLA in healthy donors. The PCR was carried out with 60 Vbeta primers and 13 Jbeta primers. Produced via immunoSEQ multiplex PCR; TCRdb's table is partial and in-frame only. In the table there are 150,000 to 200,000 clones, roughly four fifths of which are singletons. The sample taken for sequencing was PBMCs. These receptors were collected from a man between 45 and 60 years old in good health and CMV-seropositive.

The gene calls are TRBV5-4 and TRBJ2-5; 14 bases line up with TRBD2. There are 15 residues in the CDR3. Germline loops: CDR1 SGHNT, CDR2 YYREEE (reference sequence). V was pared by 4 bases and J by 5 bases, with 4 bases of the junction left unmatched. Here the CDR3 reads CASSQGLAGVETQYF. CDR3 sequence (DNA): TGTGCCAGCAGCCAGGGACTAGCGGGGGTGGAGACCCAGTACTTC.

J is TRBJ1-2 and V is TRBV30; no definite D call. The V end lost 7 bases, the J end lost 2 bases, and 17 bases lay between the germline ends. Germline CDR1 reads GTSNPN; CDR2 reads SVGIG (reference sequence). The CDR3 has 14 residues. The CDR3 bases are TGTGCCTCGACCAAGAGGGAGGCCAACTATGGCTACACCTTC. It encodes CASTKREANYGYTF.

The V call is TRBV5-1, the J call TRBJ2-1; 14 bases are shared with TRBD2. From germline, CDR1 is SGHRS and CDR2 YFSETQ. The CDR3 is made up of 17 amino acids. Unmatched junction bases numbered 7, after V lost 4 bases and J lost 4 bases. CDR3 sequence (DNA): TGCGCCAGCAGCACCGGGACTAGCGGGAGTTGGTACAATGAGCAGTTCTTC. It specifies CASSTGTSGSWYNEQFF. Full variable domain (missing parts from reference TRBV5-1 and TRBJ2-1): KAGVTQTPRYLIKTRGQQVTLSCSPISGHRSVSWYQQTPGQGLQFLFEYFSETQRNKGNFPGRFSGRQFSNSRSEMNVSTLELGDSALYLCASSTGTSGSWYNEQFFGPGTRLTVL.

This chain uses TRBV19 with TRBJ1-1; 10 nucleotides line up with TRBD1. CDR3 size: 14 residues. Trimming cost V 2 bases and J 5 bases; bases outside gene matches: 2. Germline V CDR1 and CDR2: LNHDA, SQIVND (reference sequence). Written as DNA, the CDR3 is TGTGCCAGTAGTATAAGGGACAGGGGAACTGAAGCTTTCTTT. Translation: CASSIRDRGTEAFF.

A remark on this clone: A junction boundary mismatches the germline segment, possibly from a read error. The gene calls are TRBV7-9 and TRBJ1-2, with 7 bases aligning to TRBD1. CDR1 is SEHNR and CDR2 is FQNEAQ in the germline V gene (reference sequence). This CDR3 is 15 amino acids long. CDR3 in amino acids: CSSSLEQGMFYGYTF. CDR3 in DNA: TGTTCCAGCAGCTTAGAACAGGGGATGTTCTATGGCTACACCTTC.

CDR3 loop: CASSAGLAGAAETQYF. CDR3 DNA sequence: TGTGCCAGCAGCGCTGGACTAGCGGGGGCGGCGGAGACCCAGTACTTC. This chain uses TRBV9 with TRBJ2-5; 13 bases map to TRBD2. Trimming took 3 bases from V and 5 from J; bases not matched to a gene: 7. The CDR3 has 16 amino acids. Per the germline V gene, CDR1 is SGDLS and CDR2 is YYNGEE.

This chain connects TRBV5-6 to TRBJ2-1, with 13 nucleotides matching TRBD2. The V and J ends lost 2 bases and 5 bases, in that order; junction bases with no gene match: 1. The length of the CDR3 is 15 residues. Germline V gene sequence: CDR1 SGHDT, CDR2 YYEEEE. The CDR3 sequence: CASSLLAGGDNEQFF. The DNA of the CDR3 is TGTGCCAGCAGCTTACTAGCGGGGGGGGACAATGAGCAGTTCTTC.

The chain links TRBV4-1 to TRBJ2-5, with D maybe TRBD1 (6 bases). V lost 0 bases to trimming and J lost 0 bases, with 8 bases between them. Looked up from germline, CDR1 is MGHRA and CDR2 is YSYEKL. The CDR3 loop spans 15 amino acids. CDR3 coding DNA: TGCGCCAGCAGCCAAGATGGGGGCAACCAAGAGACCCAGTACTTC. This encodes CASSQDGGNQETQYF.

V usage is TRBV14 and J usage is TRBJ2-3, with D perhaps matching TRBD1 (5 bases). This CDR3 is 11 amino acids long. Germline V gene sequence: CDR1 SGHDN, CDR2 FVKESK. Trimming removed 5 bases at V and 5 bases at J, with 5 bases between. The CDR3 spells CASSTGDTQYF. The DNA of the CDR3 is TGTGCCAGCAGCACAGGAGATACGCAGTATTTT.

CDR3 nucleotide sequence: TGTGCCAGCTCTCCAGGGTTCCAGGGCTCCTATGGCTACACCTTC. This sequence encodes CASSPGFQGSYGYTF. V usage is TRBV18 and J usage is TRBJ1-2; D might be TRBD1 (5 bases). The CDR3 extends over 15 amino acids. Germline V gene lookup returns CDR1 KGHSH and CDR2 LQKENI. Trimming removed 6 bases at V and 4 bases at J, with 18 bases between.

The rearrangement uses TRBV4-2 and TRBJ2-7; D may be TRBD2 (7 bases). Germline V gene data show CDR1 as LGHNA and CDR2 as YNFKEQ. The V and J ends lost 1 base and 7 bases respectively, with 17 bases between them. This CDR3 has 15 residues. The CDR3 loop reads CASSQGNGGPGEQYF. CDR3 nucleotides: TGTGCCAGCAGCCAAGGGAACGGGGGGCCTGGGGAGCAGTACTTC.

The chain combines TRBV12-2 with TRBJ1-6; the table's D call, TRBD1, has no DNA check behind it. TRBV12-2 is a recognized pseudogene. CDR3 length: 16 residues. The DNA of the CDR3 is TGTGCAAGTCGCCCAAAACATCTCCCAGGAATTTCACCCCTCCACTTT. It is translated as CASRPKHLPGISPLHF.

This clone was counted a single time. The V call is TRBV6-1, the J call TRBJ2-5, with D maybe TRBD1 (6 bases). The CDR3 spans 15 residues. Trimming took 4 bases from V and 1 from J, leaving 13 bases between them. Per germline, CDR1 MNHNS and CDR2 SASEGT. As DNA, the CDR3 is TGTGCCAGCAGTGCACAGACAGGTGCCCAAGAGACCCAGTACTTC. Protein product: CASSAQTGAQETQYF.

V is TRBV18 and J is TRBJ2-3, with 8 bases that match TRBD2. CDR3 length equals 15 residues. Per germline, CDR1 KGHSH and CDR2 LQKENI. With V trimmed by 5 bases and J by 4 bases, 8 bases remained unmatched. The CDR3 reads CASSESGSGADTQYF. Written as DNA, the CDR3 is TGTGCCAGCTCAGAAAGCGGGAGTGGGGCAGATACGCAGTATTTT.